This passage covers 26 T cell receptor beta chains from one sample sequenced in a study of blood T cell repertoires in COVID-19. Clones were read by immunoSEQ multiplex PCR, and TCRdb kept only the in-frame ones, dropping some. The sample includes tens of thousands of clones, roughly 87% of them seen just once. Sequencing was performed on peripheral blood. These receptors were obtained from an older woman with acute or convalescent COVID-19.

In the case of this clone: The sample holds other DNA sequences that translate to the same CDR3. The chain joins TRBV5-1 to TRBJ2-2; D is ambiguous. The CDR3 covers 14 residues. Germline assignment: CDR1 SGHRS and CDR2 YFSETQ. V lost 0 bases to trimming and J lost 1 base, with 4 bases between them. The CDR3 spells CASSLGQNTGELFF. The CDR3 nucleotides are TGCGCCAGCAGCTTGGGGCAGAACACCGGGGAGCTGTTTTTT.

The V gene is TRBV30, the J gene TRBJ1-2; D may be TRBD1 (5 bases). This CDR3 spans 13 amino acids. V was cut by 0 bases and J by 6 bases, with 11 bases left in between. CDR1 and CDR2 (germline): GTSNPN, SVGIG (reference sequence). The CDR3 spells CAWSVGGKDGYTF. The DNA for the CDR3 is TGTGCCTGGAGTGTTGGGGGGAAGGATGGCTACACCTTC.

The chain couples TRBV30 to TRBJ1-5; unclear D gene. Germline-derived CDR1 and CDR2 are GTSNPN and SVGIG (reference sequence). Trimming shortened V by 7 bases and J by 3 bases, and 7 bases separated the two germline ends. This CDR3 has 11 amino acids. CDR3 loop: CASGVNQPQHF. The DNA of the CDR3 is TGTGCCTCCGGGGTCAATCAGCCCCAGCATTTT.

The V and J genes are TRBV6-2 or TRBV6-3 and TRBJ2-7; weak D call: TRBD2 (6 bases). Trimming cost V 0 bases and J 0 bases, with 12 bases left between them. CDR1 and CDR2 from the germline V gene are MNHEY and SVGEGT. The CDR3 loop spans 16 amino acids. Written as DNA, the CDR3 is TGTGCCAGCAGTTACTCGATCCGGGGGACCTCCTACGAGCAGTACTTC. This encodes CASSYSIRGTSYEQYF.

CDR3 region: CSAETLTGGRYEQYF. The CDR3 DNA sequence: TGCAGCGCTGAGACACTGACAGGTGGGCGTTACGAGCAGTACTTC. V gene TRBV29-1 combines with J gene TRBJ2-7; a weak D match, TRBD1 (6 bases). The CDR3 sequence is 15 residues long. Trimming took 7 bases from V and 4 from J, leaving 23 bases between them. CDR1 is SQVTM and CDR2 is ANQGSEA in the germline V gene.

This clone showed up just a few times. The chain carries TRBV19 and TRBJ2-3, with 7 bases identical to TRBD1. V was clipped by 7 bases and J by 1 base; unmatched bases: 5. The CDR3 is 14 residues long. From germline, CDR1 is LNHDA and CDR2 SQIVND (reference sequence). CDR3 region: CASTTTGGTDTQYF. For the CDR3, the DNA is TGTGCCAGTACTACAACAGGGGGCACAGATACGCAGTATTTT.

V usage is TRBV5-1 and J usage is TRBJ2-7; 10 bases map to TRBD1. CDR1 SGHRS and CDR2 YFSETQ come from the germline V gene. The length of the CDR3 is 16 residues. The trim removed 3 bases at V and 4 bases at J, leaving 10 bases unmatched. The CDR3 DNA reads as TGCGCCAGCAGCTGGGGGACAGGGGAGTATGGGTACGAGCAGTACTTC. It is translated as CASSWGTGEYGYEQYF.

The chain couples TRBV5-5 to TRBJ1-3; D remains unclear. The CDR3 contains 16 residues. Germline V gene sequence: CDR1 SGHKS, CDR2 YYEKEE (reference sequence). V was shortened by 0 bases and J by 7 bases, with 17 bases between the two germline ends. The CDR3 region is CASSLVGGGIPNTIYF. The CDR3, as DNA: TGTGCCAGCAGCTTGGTAGGCGGAGGGATCCCCAACACCATATATTTT. Filled out from reference TRBV5-5 and TRBJ1-3, the complete variable domain reads DAGVTQSPTHLIKTRGQQVTLRCSPISGHKSVSWYQQVLGQGPQFIFQYYEKEERGRGNFPDRFSARQFPNYSSELNVNALLLGDSALYLCASSLVGGGIPNTIYFGEGSWLTVV.

Only one count was recorded for this clone. J is TRBJ2-2 and V is TRBV7-9; the D gene is possibly TRBD1 (5 bases). The germline CDR1 and CDR2 sequences are SEHNR and FQNEAQ (reference sequence). The CDR3 is made up of 17 amino acids. The V end lost 5 bases, the J end lost 5 bases, and 21 bases lay between the germline ends. The CDR3 region is CASSRRQLSKGTGELFF. The CDR3 DNA is TGTGCCAGCAGCAGAAGACAGCTTTCAAAGGGGACCGGGGAGCTGTTTTTT.

The rearrangement joins TRBV6-2 or TRBV6-3 to TRBJ1-1; D unclear. The CDR3 contains 13 residues. CDR1 and CDR2 from the germline V gene are MNHEY and SVGEGT. Trimming cost V 2 bases and J 3 bases, with 7 bases left between them. The CDR3 protein is CASSYRDYTEAFF. DNA for the CDR3: TGTGCCAGCAGTTACAGAGATTACACTGAAGCTTTCTTT.

The table lists this clone with a few counts. The rearrangement joins TRBV13 to TRBJ2-7; 9 positions match TRBD1. The germline gives CDR1 PRHDT, CDR2 FYEKMQ (reference sequence). With V trimmed by 5 bases and J by 3 bases, 5 bases remained unmatched. This CDR3 is built from 14 residues. CDR3 region: CASSPGTGFYEQYF. CDR3 nucleotides: TGTGCCAGCAGCCCCGGGACAGGGTTCTACGAGCAGTACTTC.

The chain has TRBV7-2 and TRBJ1-2; D is undetermined. The V and J ends lost 5 bases and 5 bases respectively, with 18 bases between them. Germline assignment: CDR1 SGHTA and CDR2 FQGNSA. There are 15 residues in the CDR3. CDR3 DNA: TGTGCCAGCAGCCTAGTTCGGGCGGGAAGGTATGGCTACACCTTC. This codes for CASSLVRAGRYGYTF. The complete variable domain, with remaining parts taken from reference TRBV7-2 and TRBJ1-2, reads GAGVSQSPSNKVTEKGKDVELRCDPISGHTALYWYRQSLGQGLEFLIYFQGNSAPDKSGLPSDRFSAERTGGSVSTLTIQRTQQEDSAVYLCASSLVRAGRYGYTFGSGTRLTVV.

This clone has only a few counts. V usage is TRBV29-1 and J usage is TRBJ1-6, with D perhaps matching TRBD1 (5 bases). V was pared by 2 bases and J by 9 bases, with 5 bases between. Germline V gene sequence: CDR1 SQVTM, CDR2 ANQGSEA. The CDR3 is made up of 11 amino acids. The DNA of the CDR3 is TGCAGCGTTGAAAGGGGTTCACCCCTCCACTTT. Its translation is CSVERGSPLHF.

The sample holds one count of this clone. This chain connects TRBV10-3 to TRBJ2-2, with TRBD2 matching 11 bases. CDR3 length: 15 amino acids. The J segment lost 4 bases and the V segment lost 3 bases, leaving 1 base of the junction unmatched. Germline V lookup: CDR1 ENHRY, CDR2 SYGVKD. CDR3 nucleotides: TGTGCCATCAGTGAAGGGACTAGCGGCACCGGGGAGCTGTTTTTT. Protein sequence: CAISEGTSGTGELFF.

In this sample, this clone turned up once. The gene calls are TRBV18 and TRBJ1-6; 7 bases map to TRBD1. This CDR3 region has 15 residues. V lost 6 bases, J lost 10 bases, and 12 bases stayed unmatched. Germline V CDR1 and CDR2: KGHSH, LQKENI. The CDR3 here is CASSPLLQGSSPLHF. The DNA for the CDR3 is TGTGCCAGCTCCCCCCTCTTACAGGGGTCATCACCCCTCCACTTT.

The chain links TRBV6-5 to TRBJ1-1; tentatively, D is TRBD1 (6 bases). V was clipped by 6 bases and J by 3 bases, with 11 bases between them. Germline V gene lookup returns CDR1 MNHEY and CDR2 SVGAGI. The CDR3 covers 13 residues. DNA of the CDR3: TGTGCCAGCAGACACAGGGAGTACACTGAAGCTTTCTTT. Its protein is CASRHREYTEAFF.

The chain links TRBV11-2 to TRBJ1-2, with 7 bases that match TRBD1. Germline-derived CDR1 and CDR2 are SGHAT and FQNNGV. V was clipped by 3 bases and J by 1 base; unmatched bases: 5. This CDR3 is built from 15 residues. DNA of the CDR3: TGTGCCAGCAGCTTCGTCAGGGACAGTAACTATGGCTACACCTTC. As protein: CASSFVRDSNYGYTF. Full variable domain (missing parts from reference TRBV11-2 and TRBJ1-2): EAGVAQSPRYKIIEKRQSVAFWCNPISGHATLYWYQQILGQGPKLLIQFQNNGVVDDSQLPKDRFSAERLKGVDSTLKIQPAKLEDSAVYLCASSFVRDSNYGYTFGSGTRLTVV.

The genes are TRBV5-1 and TRBJ2-3; perhaps TRBD1 as D (5 bases). Germline CDR1 reads SGHRS; CDR2 reads YFSETQ. The germline V and J ends were trimmed by 0 bases and 2 bases, with 10 bases remaining between them. The CDR3 has 15 amino acids. The CDR3 nucleotides read TGCGCCAGCAGCTTGGGACAGACCGACACAGATACGCAGTATTTT. It codes for CASSLGQTDTDTQYF.

This clone has just one count. J is TRBJ1-1 and V is TRBV21-1; the table assigns TRBD1, which was not confirmed against the DNA. TRBV21-1 constitutes a pseudogene. The CDR3 covers 17 residues. The CDR3 region is CASSNFNRADRITEAFF. The CDR3 region has the DNA TGTGCCAGCAGCAATTTTAACAGGGCGGATCGGATCACTGAAGCTTTCTTT.

V is TRBV10-3 and J is TRBJ2-7; 7 bases match TRBD1. Germline lookup yields CDR1 ENHRY and CDR2 SYGVKD. V was pared by 7 bases and J by 3 bases, with 9 bases of the junction left unmatched. This CDR3 spans 14 amino acids. CDR3 nucleotides: TGTGCCATCAACCAACCCGGGACAGTCTACGAGCAGTACTTC. Residues: CAINQPGTVYEQYF.

The J gene is TRBJ1-5, the V gene TRBV12-3 or TRBV12-4; D not certain. V lost 7 bases to trimming and J lost 4 bases, with 11 bases between them. This CDR3 has 13 amino acids. CDR3 nucleotides: TGTGCCAGCACTGAGGGTTTTAATCAGCCCCAGCATTTT. Translation: CASTEGFNQPQHF.

The CDR3 sequence: CASSLTRAYNSPLHF. The CDR3, as DNA: TGTGCCAGCAGTTTGACGAGGGCGTATAATTCACCCCTCCACTTT. The chain joins TRBV27 to TRBJ1-6; D is ambiguous. Deletions cut 3 bases from V and 4 bases from J, with 10 bases between. The CDR3 runs to 15 residues. Germline loops: CDR1 MNHEY, CDR2 SMNVEV (reference sequence).

For the CDR3, the DNA is TGTGCCAGCAGTACAGGGGCGGGAACCGGGGAGCTGTTTTTT. Protein: CASSTGAGTGELFF. The V call is TRBV6-6, the J call TRBJ2-2, with D perhaps matching TRBD1 (7 bases). Trimming stripped 5 bases from V and 5 bases from J, with 12 bases between. CDR3 length: 14 residues. CDR1 and CDR2 from the germline V gene are MNHNY and SVGAGI (reference sequence).

CDR3 coding DNA: TGTGCCAGCCGGGACAGTGTAAACGAAAAACTGTTTTTT. It encodes CASRDSVNEKLFF. The V gene is TRBV7-9, the J gene TRBJ1-4, with 7 bases fitting TRBD1. V shed 8 bases and J 8 bases; nucleotides not matched to a gene: 8. From germline, CDR1 is SEHNR and CDR2 FQNEAQ (reference sequence). The CDR3 totals 13 residues.

This clone has only one observation. V is TRBV19 and J is TRBJ1-5; D is unresolved. Germline assignment: CDR1 LNHDA and CDR2 SQIVND (reference sequence). V lost 3 bases and J lost 6, with 6 bases in between. The CDR3 extends over 12 amino acids. CDR3 region: CASSMGLQPQHF. The CDR3 DNA reads TGTGCCAGTAGTATGGGCCTTCAGCCCCAGCATTTT.

This clone appeared a few times. The chain is built from TRBV19 and TRBJ1-5; 9 bases line up with TRBD1. The CDR3 has 16 amino acids. CDR1 is LNHDA and CDR2 is SQIVND in the germline V gene (reference sequence). With 7 bases clipped from V and 7 bases from J, the junction kept 14 bases outside the gene matches. The CDR3 bases are TGTGCCAGTACCCCCGGGTGGGGACAGGGCCGACAGCCCCAGCATTTT. Protein: CASTPGWGQGRQPQHF.